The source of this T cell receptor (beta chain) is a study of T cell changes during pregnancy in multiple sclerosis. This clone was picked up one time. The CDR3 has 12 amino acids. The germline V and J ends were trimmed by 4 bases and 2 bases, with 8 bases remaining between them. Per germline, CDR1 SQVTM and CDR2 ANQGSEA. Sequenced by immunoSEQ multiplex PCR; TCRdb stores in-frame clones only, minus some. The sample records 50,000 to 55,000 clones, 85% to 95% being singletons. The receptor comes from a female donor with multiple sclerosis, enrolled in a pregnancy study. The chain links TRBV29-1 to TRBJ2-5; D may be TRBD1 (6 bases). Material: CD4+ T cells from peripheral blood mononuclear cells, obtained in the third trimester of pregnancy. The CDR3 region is CSVAGAQETQYF. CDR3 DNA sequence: TGCAGCGTTGCAGGGGCGCAAGAGACCCAGTACTTC. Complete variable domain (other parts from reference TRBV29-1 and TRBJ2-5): SAVISQKPSRDICQRGTSLTIQCQVDSQVTMMFWYRQQPGQSLTLIATANQGSEATYESGFVIDKFPISRPNLTFSTLTVSNMSPEDSSIYLCSVAGAQETQYFGPGTRLLVL.